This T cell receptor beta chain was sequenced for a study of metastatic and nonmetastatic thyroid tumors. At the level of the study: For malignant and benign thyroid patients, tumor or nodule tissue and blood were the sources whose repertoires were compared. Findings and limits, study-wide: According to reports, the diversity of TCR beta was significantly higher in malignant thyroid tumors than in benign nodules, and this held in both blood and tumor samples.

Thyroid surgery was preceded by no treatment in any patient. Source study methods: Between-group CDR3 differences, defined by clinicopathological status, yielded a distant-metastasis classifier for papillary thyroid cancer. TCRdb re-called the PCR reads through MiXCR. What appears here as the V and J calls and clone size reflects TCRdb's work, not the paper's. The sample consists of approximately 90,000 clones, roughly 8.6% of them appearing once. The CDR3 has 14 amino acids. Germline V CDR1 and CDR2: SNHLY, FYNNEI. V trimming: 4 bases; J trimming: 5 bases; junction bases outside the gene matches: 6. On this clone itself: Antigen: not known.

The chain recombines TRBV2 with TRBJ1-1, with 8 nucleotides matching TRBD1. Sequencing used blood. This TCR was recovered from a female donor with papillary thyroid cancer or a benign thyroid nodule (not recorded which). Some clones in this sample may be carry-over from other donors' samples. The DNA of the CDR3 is TGTGCCAGCAGTGTAGACAGGGGTCCTACTGAAGCTTTCTTT. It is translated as CASSVDRGPTEAFF. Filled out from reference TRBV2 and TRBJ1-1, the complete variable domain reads EPEVTQTPSHQVTQMGQEVILRCVPISNHLYFYWYRQILGQKVEFLVSFYNNEISEKSEIFDDQFSVERPDGSNFTLKIRSTKLEDSAMYFCASSVDRGPTEAFFGQGTRLTVV.